Below, one TCR beta chain is given with its context. The target antigen is unknown. The sample belongs to a study of T cells in narcolepsy. Overall study context: Donors had narcolepsy type 1 or type 2, or were healthy controls. Study-level points and caveats: Comparing one patient's CSF and blood CD4+ clonotypes highlighted HCRT- and TRIB2-specific autoreactive clonotypes. In some patient and control memory CD4+ samples, autoreactive clones were absent. Healthy controls reportedly lacked the autoreactive clonotypes serially found in patients' blood.

Repertoires were generated with immunoSEQ multiplex PCR, while TCRdb's copy carries only in-frame clones and drops some. The data show about 30,000 clones, 75% to 85% seen once. The V gene end was trimmed by 0 bases and the J gene end by 2 bases; junction bases not matched to a gene: 8. The germline gives CDR1 MNHNS, CDR2 SASEGT. The CDR3 spans 19 residues. The specimen was CD45RA- memory CD4+ T cells from PBMCs. The receptor's source is a human donor with narcolepsy. The chain combines TRBV6-1 with TRBJ2-3; 13 bases match TRBD2. CDR3 region: CASSEARLAGGLSTDTQYF. The CDR3 nucleotides read TGTGCCAGCAGTGAAGCCCGACTAGCGGGGGGCCTCTCCACAGATACGCAGTATTTT.